A single sample gave rise to the 23 T cell receptor beta chains below, sequenced in a study of PD-L1 blockade in urothelial cancer. Method: immunoSEQ multiplex PCR; TCRdb's copy keeps in-frame clones and lacks some. The sample lists around 93,000 clones, 75% to 90% occurring once. Time point meaning: peripheral blood 6 weeks after treatment start. Material: PBMCs, obtained around atezolizumab (anti-PD-L1) treatment. These receptors originate from a man between 70 and 80 years old with urothelial cancer.

This sequence joins TRBV6-5 and TRBJ2-5; 12 bases are shared with TRBD2. V gave up 2 bases and J gave up 5 bases; unmatched junction bases: 6. CDR1 and CDR2 from the germline V gene are MNHEY and SVGAGI. The CDR3 extends over 16 amino acids. The CDR3 DNA sequence: TGTGCCAGCAGTTACCCTTCTAGCGGGGGGGCGGAGACCCAGTACTTC. This translates into CASSYPSSGGAETQYF.

The chain is built from TRBV4-2 and TRBJ2-5; TRBD2 agrees at 9 bases. V lost 2 bases to trimming and J lost 5 bases; unmatched junction nucleotides: 9. CDR3 length: 16 amino acids. Per the germline V gene, CDR1 is LGHNA and CDR2 is YNFKEQ. The CDR3 protein is CASSQPLAGEGETQYF. The CDR3 DNA reads as TGTGCCAGCAGCCAACCCTTAGCGGGAGAAGGCGAGACCCAGTACTTC.

This chain links TRBV7-2 with TRBJ2-7, with 7 bases aligning to TRBD1. Germline trimming cut 6 bases from V and 0 bases from J; bases unmatched to any gene: 14. This CDR3 is built from 17 residues. The germline gives CDR1 SGHTA, CDR2 FQGNSA. Here the CDR3 DNA reads TGTGCCAGCAGACTCACGACAGGGCCGGGGAGCTCCTACGAGCAGTACTTC. Protein product: CASRLTTGPGSSYEQYF.

This rearrangement joins TRBV15 to TRBJ1-4; D possibly corresponds to TRBD1 (5 bases). Germline V gene data show CDR1 as LNHNV and CDR2 as YYDKDF (reference sequence). This CDR3 is built from 16 residues. V was trimmed by 1 base and J by 8 bases, leaving 17 bases between them. CDR3 coding DNA: TGTGCCACCAGCAGAGGATGGGGCGTCAACAAGGAAAAACTGTTTTTT. Translated, it gives CATSRGWGVNKEKLFF. The whole variable domain, remainder taken from reference TRBV15 and TRBJ1-4, is DAMVIQNPRYQVTQFGKPVTLSCSQTLNHNVMYWYQQKSSQAPKLLFHYYDKDFNNEADTPDNFQSRRPNTSFCFLDIRSPGLGDTAMYLCATSRGWGVNKEKLFFGSGTQLSVL.

The chain combines TRBV7-9 with TRBJ1-2; 9 nucleotides line up with TRBD1. The CDR3 loop spans 14 amino acids. Germline CDR1 SEHNR, CDR2 FQNEAQ (reference sequence). The junction had 4 bases not matched to a gene; V was cut back by 1 base and J by 7 bases. CDR3 DNA: TGTGCCAGCAGCTTAGACAGGGGGCTCGGTGGCTACACCTTC. This sequence encodes CASSLDRGLGGYTF. Full variable domain (outside the CDR3, taken from reference TRBV7-9 and TRBJ1-2): DTGVSQNPRHKITKRGQNVTFRCDPISEHNRLYWYRQTLGQGPEFLTYFQNEAQLEKSRLLSDRFSAERPKGSFSTLEIQRTEQGDSAMYLCASSLDRGLGGYTFGSGTRLTVV.

This clone has just a few counts. This chain links TRBV10-3 with TRBJ1-2; D unresolved. This CDR3 region has 12 residues. V was pared by 9 bases and J by 7 bases, with 15 bases between. From germline, CDR1 is ENHRY and CDR2 SYGVKD. CDR3 sequence: CAMGRPRGGYTF. The CDR3 bases are TGTGCCATGGGAAGGCCCCGGGGTGGCTACACCTTC.

A remark on this clone: The junction differs from germline at one of its ends, possibly a read error. The chain has TRBV15 and TRBJ2-3, with 10 bases identical to TRBD2. The CDR3 covers 15 residues. Per germline, CDR1 LNHNV and CDR2 YYDKDF (reference sequence). The CDR3 is CATSSERGGTDTQYF. In nucleotides, the CDR3 is TGTGCCACCAGCTCGGAGCGGGGGGGCACGGATACGCAGTATTTT.

The V call is TRBV4-2, the J call TRBJ1-6, with 8 bases fitting TRBD1. The CDR3 extends over 16 amino acids. The germline V gene has CDR1 LGHNA and CDR2 YNFKEQ. Trimming removed 4 bases from V and 7 bases from J; junction bases left unmatched: 9. This CDR3 reads CASSRQGAGNNSPLHF. The DNA of the CDR3 is TGTGCCAGCAGCCGCCAGGGGGCAGGGAACAATTCACCCCTCCACTTT.

This clone has a single count. This chain uses TRBV19 with TRBJ2-1, with D unresolved. The CDR3 covers 13 residues. Germline assignment: CDR1 LNHDA and CDR2 SQIVND (reference sequence). Trimming took off 2 bases at V and 7 bases at J, with 9 bases between the two ends. The CDR3 sequence: CASSISFLNEQFF. In nucleotides, the CDR3 is TGTGCCAGTAGTATATCCTTTTTAAATGAGCAGTTCTTC.

The chain combines TRBV19 with TRBJ2-3; 7 nucleotides agree with TRBD2. The CDR3 totals 16 residues. Germline-derived CDR1 and CDR2 are LNHDA and SQIVND (reference sequence). Trimming removed 9 bases from V and 0 bases from J; junction bases left unmatched: 12. CDR3 region: CASSPRTRRSTDTQYF. The CDR3 coding sequence is TGTGCCAGCAGCCCCCGGACTAGGCGGAGCACAGATACGCAGTATTTT.

V is TRBV6-1 and J is TRBJ1-4; 8 bases match TRBD1. The CDR3 totals 15 residues. The germline V gene encodes CDR1 MNHNS and CDR2 SASEGT. J was trimmed by 0 bases and V by 6 bases; bases with no gene match: 3. For the CDR3, the DNA is TGTGCCAGCAGGGACAGGGCGGCAACTAATGAAAAACTGTTTTTT. It is translated as CASRDRAATNEKLFF.

This chain links TRBV7-7 with TRBJ2-7; D possibly corresponds to TRBD1 (6 bases). The germline gives CDR1 SSHAT, CDR2 FNYEAQ (reference sequence). V lost 1 base to trimming and J lost 5 bases, with 12 bases between them. The CDR3 extends over 14 amino acids. CDR3 DNA sequence: TGTGCCAGCAGCTTAGGAGGCAGGGGAGACGAGCAGTACTTC. Translated, it gives CASSLGGRGDEQYF. Full variable domain (remainder filled in from reference TRBV7-7 and TRBJ2-7): GAGVSQSPRYKVTKRGQDVTLRCDPISSHATLYWYQQALGQGPEFLTYFNYEAQPDKSGLPSDRFSAERPEGSISTLTIQRTEQRDSAMYRCASSLGGRGDEQYFGPGTRLTVT.

The count of this clone is one. V and J are TRBV6-4 and TRBJ2-6; tentatively, D is TRBD1 (6 bases). Germline V gene sequence: CDR1 MRHNA, CDR2 SNTAGT. There are 16 residues in the CDR3. Trimming shortened V by 3 bases and J by 4 bases, and 13 bases separated the two germline ends. Here the CDR3 DNA reads TGTGCCAGCAGTGAGGACGTGGGGGCCGGGGCCAACGTCCTGACTTTC. Protein product: CASSEDVGAGANVLTF.

The CDR3 region has the DNA TGTGCCATCGCTAGCGGGAGGGGGAATGAGCAGTTCTTC. It is translated as CAIASGRGNEQFF. V and J are TRBV19 and TRBJ2-1; 12 bases line up with TRBD2. Germline V gene data show CDR1 as LNHDA and CDR2 as SQIVND (reference sequence). The J segment lost 7 bases and the V segment lost 10 bases, leaving 5 bases of the junction unmatched. This CDR3 has 13 amino acids.

V is TRBV7-2 and J is TRBJ2-5, with D unresolved. The V end lost 2 bases, the J end lost 1 base, and 8 bases lay between the germline ends. Germline CDR1 reads SGHTA; CDR2 reads FQGNSA. CDR3 length equals 14 residues. In DNA, the CDR3 is TGTGCCAGCAGCTTAACCGGGTTCCAAGAGACCCAGTACTTC. Amino acids: CASSLTGFQETQYF.

This clone has just a few counts. V usage is TRBV11-2 and J usage is TRBJ1-1; a weak D match, TRBD1 (6 bases). Deletions cut 5 bases from V and 1 base from J, with 8 bases between. The CDR3 sequence is 13 residues long. Germline CDR1 reads SGHAT; CDR2 reads FQNNGV. The CDR3 coding sequence is TGTGCCAGCAGCCGACAGGCGAACACTGAAGCTTTCTTT. This codes for CASSRQANTEAFF.

Only a few counts were recorded for this clone. This chain links TRBV2 with TRBJ1-2; no reliable D call. CDR3 length: 13 amino acids. V gave up 3 bases and J gave up 0 bases, with 5 bases separating them. Germline lookup yields CDR1 SNHLY and CDR2 FYNNEI. The CDR3 loop reads CASSDSSNYGYTF. In DNA, the CDR3 is TGTGCCAGCAGTGACTCCTCTAACTATGGCTACACCTTC.

This chain joins TRBV7-8 and TRBJ1-1; D unresolved. The CDR3 spans 14 residues. Germline V gene sequence: CDR1 SGHVS, CDR2 FQNEAQ. The ends were cut back, 6 bases at V and 3 bases at J, with 14 bases in the middle. The CDR3 spells CASSISAGDTEAFF. The CDR3 DNA reads as TGTGCCAGCAGTATATCAGCCGGAGACACTGAAGCTTTCTTT.

V gene TRBV5-1 combines with J gene TRBJ1-2; weak D call: TRBD1 (6 bases). V was shortened by 0 bases and J by 10 bases, with 16 bases between the two germline ends. The germline V gene has CDR1 SGHRS and CDR2 YFSETQ. This CDR3 spans 14 amino acids. The CDR3 loop reads CASSLEPQGFIYTF. CDR3 coding DNA: TGCGCCAGCAGCTTGGAGCCGCAGGGGTTTATCTACACCTTC.

The gene calls are TRBV18 and TRBJ1-2, with 10 bases matching TRBD1. Per the germline V gene, CDR1 is KGHSH and CDR2 is LQKENI. The junction had 7 bases not matched to a gene; V was cut back by 5 bases and J by 4 bases. The CDR3 is 15 residues long. In DNA, the CDR3 is TGTGCCAGCTCATCCTCCGGGACAGGGGTCTATGGCTACACCTTC. Translation: CASSSSGTGVYGYTF.

The rearrangement uses TRBV11-3 and TRBJ2-7, with a possible D match to TRBD2 (6 bases). The V end lost 8 bases, the J end lost 3 bases, and 17 bases lay between the germline ends. Germline lookup yields CDR1 SGHNT and CDR2 YENEEA. CDR3 length: 14 residues. In DNA, the CDR3 is TGTGCCAGCCAACGGGGGTCTTCCCTCTACGAGCAGTACTTC. Its protein product is CASQRGSSLYEQYF.

The rearrangement joins TRBV7-2 to TRBJ2-1; the D is unclear. Germline V gives CDR1 SGHTA, CDR2 FQGNSA. V lost 2 bases and J lost 4, with 6 bases in between. The CDR3 contains 13 residues. CDR3 amino acids: CASSLSPYNEQFF. The DNA of the CDR3 is TGTGCCAGCAGCTTAAGCCCGTACAATGAGCAGTTCTTC.

The genes are TRBV19 and TRBJ2-5; TRBD1 aligns across 7 bases. Germline V lookup: CDR1 LNHDA, CDR2 SQIVND (reference sequence). The CDR3 has 14 amino acids. J lost 7 bases, V lost 3 bases, and 8 bases had no gene match. The CDR3 sequence: CASSMRKGARTQYF. CDR3 DNA sequence: TGTGCCAGTAGTATGAGGAAGGGGGCGCGGACCCAGTACTTC. Full variable domain (outside the CDR3, taken from reference TRBV19 and TRBJ2-5): DGGITQSPKYLFRKEGQNVTLSCEQNLNHDAMYWYRQDPGQGLRLIYYSQIVNDFQKGDIAEGYSVSREKKESFPLTVTSAQKNPTAFYLCASSMRKGARTQYFGPGTRLLVL.